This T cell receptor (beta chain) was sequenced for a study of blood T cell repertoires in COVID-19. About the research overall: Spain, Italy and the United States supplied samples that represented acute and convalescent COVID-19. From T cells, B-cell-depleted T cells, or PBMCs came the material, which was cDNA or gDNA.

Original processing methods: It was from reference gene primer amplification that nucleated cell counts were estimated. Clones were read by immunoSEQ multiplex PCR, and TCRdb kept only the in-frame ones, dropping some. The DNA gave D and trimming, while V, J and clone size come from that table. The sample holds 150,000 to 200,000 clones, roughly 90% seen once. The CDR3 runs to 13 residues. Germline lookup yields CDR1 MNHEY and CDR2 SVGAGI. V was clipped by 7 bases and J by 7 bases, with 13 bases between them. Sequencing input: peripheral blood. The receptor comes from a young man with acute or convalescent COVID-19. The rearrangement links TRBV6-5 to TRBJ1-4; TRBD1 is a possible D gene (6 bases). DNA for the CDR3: TGTGCCAGCATGGGGCAGGGGAGTGAAAAACTGTTTTTT. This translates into CASMGQGSEKLFF.